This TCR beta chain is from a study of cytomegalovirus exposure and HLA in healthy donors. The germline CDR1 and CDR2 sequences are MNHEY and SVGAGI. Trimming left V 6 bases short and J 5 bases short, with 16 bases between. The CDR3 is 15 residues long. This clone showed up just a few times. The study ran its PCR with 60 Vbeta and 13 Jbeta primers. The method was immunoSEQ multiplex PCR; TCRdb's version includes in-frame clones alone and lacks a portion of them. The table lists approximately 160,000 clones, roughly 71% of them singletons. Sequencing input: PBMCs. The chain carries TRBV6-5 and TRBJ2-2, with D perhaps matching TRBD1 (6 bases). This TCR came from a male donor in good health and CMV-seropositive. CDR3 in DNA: TGTGCCAGCAGCCCCAATGGGGGCGCGACCGGGGAGCTGTTTTTT. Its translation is CASSPNGGATGELFF.